The source of this T cell receptor (beta chain) is a study of OX40 agonist ivuxolimab in advanced cancers. Germline-derived CDR1 and CDR2 are SGHTA and FQGNSA. The CDR3 runs to 14 residues. Trimming stripped 5 bases from V and 10 bases from J, with 18 bases between. TCRdb keeps only in-frame clones here, not all; method: immunoSEQ multiplex PCR. The sample contains 70,000 or so clones, around 90% of which appear only once. This clone was detected only once. This chain joins TRBV7-2 and TRBJ2-1; D is perhaps TRBD1 or TRBD2 (6 bases each). The clonotype was recovered from an adult with an advanced solid tumor such as melanoma, head and neck, liver or kidney cancer. This specimen consisted of CD4+ or CD8+ T cells sorted from blood, obtained in a trial of the OX40 agonist ivuxolimab. The CDR3 sequence: CASSLQMGGSEQFF. The CDR3 DNA sequence: TGTGCCAGCAGCCTTCAGATGGGGGGCTCCGAGCAGTTCTTC.